These 3 T cell receptor beta chains share one sample of origin, sequenced in a study of blood T cell repertoires in COVID-19. TCRdb's copy holds only in-frame clones and misses some; the assay was immunoSEQ multiplex PCR. Of more than 45,000 clones detected, around nine tenths appear once; the ten largest clones hold under 8.5%. The specimen was peripheral blood. These receptors came from a human donor with active COVID-19. The donor label of this sample is uncertain.

The genes are TRBV3-1 (or the pseudogene TRBV3-2) and TRBJ1-5; possible D gene TRBD1, 5 bases. Germline loops: CDR1 LGHDT, CDR2 YNNKEL (reference sequence). The V end lost 0 bases, the J end lost 1 base, and 7 bases lay between the germline ends. The CDR3 has 15 residues. In DNA form, the CDR3 reads TGTGCCAGCAGCCAAGAAAGGGGCAGCAATCAGCCCCAGCATTTT. Protein: CASSQERGSNQPQHF.

This clone has a handful of counts. The chain couples TRBV10-3 to TRBJ2-1, with TRBD2 identical over 10 bases. V gave up 0 bases and J gave up 6 bases; unmatched junction bases: 5. In germline, CDR1 is ENHRY, CDR2 SYGVKD. This CDR3 has 16 amino acids. CDR3 sequence reads: CAISESAGGVSNEQFF. The CDR3 region has the DNA TGTGCCATCAGTGAGTCAGCGGGGGGGGTCTCCAATGAGCAGTTCTTC.

The rearrangement links TRBV6-5 to TRBJ1-5; perhaps TRBD1 as D (6 bases). The V and J ends lost 6 bases and 7 bases respectively, with 13 bases between them. Per the germline V gene, CDR1 is MNHEY and CDR2 is SVGAGI. CDR3 length: 13 residues. The CDR3 DNA sequence: TGTGCCAGCAGCCTTGGGGGCGGCCAGCCCCAGCATTTT. The encoded protein is CASSLGGGQPQHF.